This TCR beta chain was documented in a study of blood T cell repertoires in COVID-19. Whole-study context: From the United States, Italy and Spain came samples of acute and convalescent COVID-19.

In the original analysis: Nucleated cell number was recorded as an estimate derived from reference gene primer amplification. The protocol was immunoSEQ multiplex PCR, while the TCRdb copy is restricted to in-frame clones and leaves out a portion. V and J calls and clone size are those listed in that table; D and trimming were worked out from the DNA. The data contain a few hundred thousand clones, about nine tenths of them singletons. This clone is a singleton in its sample. The CDR3 is made up of 13 amino acids. CDR1 and CDR2 from the germline V gene are LGHDT and YNNKEL (reference sequence). Trimming took off 0 bases at V and 3 bases at J, with 6 bases between the two ends.

The chain links TRBV3-1 (or the pseudogene TRBV3-2) to TRBJ2-7, with D perhaps matching TRBD2 (5 bases). This sequence originates from a woman aged 30 to 39 who had recovered from COVID-19. Specimen: peripheral blood. The CDR3 reads CASSQDEGYEQYF. In DNA form, the CDR3 reads TGTGCCAGCAGCCAAGACGAGGGCTACGAGCAGTACTTC.